The T cell receptor beta chain described here comes from a study of T-cell reconstitution after alpha-beta-depleted transplantation in children. With regard to this clonotype: Given a much more abundant clone one base away, this may be a read error.

V dropped 3 bases and J dropped 2 bases, with 4 bases sitting between them. CDR3 length equals 12 residues. Germline CDR1 reads SGHRS; CDR2 reads YFSETQ. As it was prepared, the TCRbeta library received unique molecular identifiers. TCRdb called the PCR reads again in MiXCR, with one record for every CDR3 protein. This table holds 500,000 to 600,000 distinct CDR3 sequences, about a sixth found once. The sample here was PBMCs from the stem cell graft donor, taken from the stem cell graft. This sequence joins TRBV5-1 and TRBJ2-3; the D is unclear. The sequence derives from a human donor who donated a stem cell graft to a child with acute lymphoblastic leukemia. The CDR3 here is CASSWNTDTQYF. DNA for the CDR3: TGCGCCAGCAGCTGGAACACAGATACGCAGTATTTT. Filled out from reference TRBV5-1 and TRBJ2-3, the complete variable domain reads KAGVTQTPRYLIKTRGQQVTLSCSPISGHRSVSWYQQTPGQGLQFLFEYFSETQRNKGNFPGRFSGRQFSNSRSEMNVSTLELGDSALYLCASSWNTDTQYFGPGTRLTVL.